The 18 T cell receptor beta chains below were found in one sample sequenced in a study of cytomegalovirus exposure and HLA in healthy donors. Profiling relied on immunoSEQ multiplex PCR, and the TCRdb table lists in-frame clones only, not all of them. There are roughly 80,000 clones in the sample; approximately 94% occur only once, and approximately 3.4% lies in the top ten. The sample was PBMCs. The receptors were sampled from a young woman in good health and CMV-seropositive.

This chain joins TRBV13 and TRBJ2-2; D is possibly TRBD2 (5 bases). The V gene's germline CDR1 is PRHDT and CDR2 FYEKMQ (reference sequence). V lost 3 bases and J 3 bases, leaving 14 bases between the germline ends. CDR3 length: 16 amino acids. The CDR3 region has the DNA TGTGCCAGCAGCTTTTGGGAGCAGTCTTACACCGGGGAGCTGTTTTTT. This sequence encodes CASSFWEQSYTGELFF.

The chain combines TRBV4-3 with TRBJ2-3; D is undetermined. This CDR3 has 13 amino acids. Germline lookup yields CDR1 LGHNA and CDR2 YSLEER. Trimming left V 1 base short and J 6 bases short, with 8 bases between. For the CDR3, the DNA is TGCGCCAGCAGCCAAGTAGGCGGCGATACGCAGTATTTT. Residues: CASSQVGGDTQYF.

The V call is TRBV11-2, the J call TRBJ1-4; 8 nucleotides agree with TRBD1. The CDR3 spans 15 residues. J gave up 4 bases and V 5 bases, and 6 bases lay outside the gene matches. CDR1 is SGHAT, CDR2 FQNNGV, per germline. Here the CDR3 DNA reads TGTGCCAGCAGCGTGGGGACAGGCCTTAATGAAAAACTGTTTTTT. It encodes CASSVGTGLNEKLFF.

The chain uses TRBV7-3 and TRBJ1-6; D might be TRBD1 (5 bases). The CDR3 runs 16 residues. Germline loops: CDR1 SGHTA, CDR2 FQGTGA. Between the trimmed V and J ends, which lost 1 base and 7 bases, there was a span of 14 bases. The DNA for the CDR3 is TGTGCCAGCAGCTTAAGGGGCCCACAGGAGAATTCACCCCTCCACTTT. Translated: CASSLRGPQENSPLHF. The variable domain in full, completed from reference TRBV7-3 and TRBJ1-6, reads GAGVSQTPSNKVTEKGKYVELRCDPISGHTALYWYRQSLGQGPEFLIYFQGTGAADDSGLPNDRFFAVRPEGSVSTLKIQRTERGDSAVYLCASSLRGPQENSPLHFGNGTRLTVT.

The chain employs TRBV2 and TRBJ2-2; D perhaps matches TRBD1 (5 bases). Between the trimmed V and J ends, which lost 2 bases and 2 bases, there was a span of 9 bases. CDR3 length: 15 amino acids. Per the germline V gene, CDR1 is SNHLY and CDR2 is FYNNEI. CDR3 DNA: TGTGCCAGCAGTGAAATGGGGCAAAACACCGGGGAGCTGTTTTTT. Translating gives CASSEMGQNTGELFF.

The chain is built from TRBV28 and TRBJ2-1; D gene uncertain. With 3 bases removed from V and 0 bases from J, the gap between germline ends came to 9 bases. Germline V gene lookup returns CDR1 MDHEN and CDR2 SYDVKM. This CDR3 contains 15 residues. The DNA of the CDR3 is TGTGCCAGCAGTTTCGACTCTAGCTCCTACAATGAGCAGTTCTTC. Translating it yields CASSFDSSSYNEQFF.

This clone was recorded only once. The gene calls are TRBV7-9 and TRBJ1-1; D is possibly TRBD1 (5 bases). Per germline, CDR1 SEHNR and CDR2 FQNEAQ (reference sequence). The ends were cut back, 5 bases at V and 5 bases at J, with 15 bases in the middle. This CDR3 is 14 amino acids long. In DNA, the CDR3 is TGTGCCAGCAGCATCACAGGCCGTGTAACTGAAGCTTTCTTT. Its translation is CASSITGRVTEAFF.

This chain links TRBV27 with TRBJ1-1; D perhaps matches TRBD1 (6 bases). This CDR3 is 12 amino acids long. Germline V gene data show CDR1 as MNHEY and CDR2 as SMNVEV (reference sequence). V lost 5 bases and J lost 5, with 9 bases in between. As DNA, the CDR3 is TGTGCCAGCAGTACAGGGTGGACTGAAGCTTTCTTT. Translating it yields CASSTGWTEAFF.

This chain joins TRBV4-3 and TRBJ1-6, with 7 bases aligning to TRBD1. The junction had 5 bases not matched to a gene; V was cut back by 5 bases and J by 7 bases. The germline V gene encodes CDR1 LGHNA and CDR2 YSLEER. The CDR3 is made up of 14 amino acids. In DNA form, the CDR3 reads TGCGCCAGCAGCAGACAGGGCAGGAATTCACCCCTCCACTTT. This translates into CASSRQGRNSPLHF.

This chain links TRBV11-2 with TRBJ1-1; D is uncertain. The CDR3 extends over 15 amino acids. Trimming pared 5 bases from V and 0 bases from J, leaving 13 bases between. CDR1 is SGHAT and CDR2 is FQNNGV in the germline V gene. CDR3 region: CASSQRGVVNTEAFF. DNA of the CDR3: TGTGCCAGCAGCCAGCGGGGAGTGGTGAACACTGAAGCTTTCTTT.

This chain uses TRBV4-3 with TRBJ2-5; TRBD1 might be the D (5 bases). CDR1 and CDR2 (germline): LGHNA, YSLEER. V dropped 3 bases and J dropped 2 bases, with 10 bases sitting between them. CDR3 size: 14 residues. The CDR3 protein is CASSQLDTQETQYF. CDR3 in DNA: TGCGCCAGCAGCCAGCTGGACACGCAAGAGACCCAGTACTTC.

This chain uses TRBV6-6 with TRBJ1-2; D ambiguous. Trimming took off 7 bases at V and 7 bases at J, with 4 bases between the two ends. The CDR3 covers 9 residues. Per the germline V gene, CDR1 is MNHNY and CDR2 is SVGAGI (reference sequence). CDR3 sequence: CASTLGYTF. The CDR3 DNA sequence: TGTGCCAGCACCCTTGGCTACACCTTC.

The gene calls are TRBV6-4 and TRBJ2-1; tentative D call: TRBD1 (6 bases). This CDR3 has 14 amino acids. The germline V gene encodes CDR1 MRHNA and CDR2 SNTAGT. Trimming shortened V by 4 bases and J by 7 bases, and 14 bases separated the two germline ends. The CDR3, as DNA: TGTGCCAGCAGTGCCTACCACAGGGAAAATGAGCAGTTCTTC. It specifies CASSAYHRENEQFF.

V is TRBV5-1 and J is TRBJ2-2; 10 nucleotides agree with TRBD1. Looked up from germline, CDR1 is SGHRS and CDR2 is YFSETQ. The CDR3 is 18 residues long. V lost 6 bases, J lost 0 bases, and 11 bases stayed unmatched. DNA of the CDR3: TGCGCCAGCAAATGGGACAGGGGCCGCGGCCCGAACACCGGGGAGCTGTTTTTT. Translation: CASKWDRGRGPNTGELFF.

The CDR3, as DNA: TGTGCCAGCAGCTCGTTGGGGGGGCTCTCCTACGAGCAGTACTTC. Its translation: CASSSLGGLSYEQYF. The rearrangement links TRBV5-6 to TRBJ2-7, with D tentatively TRBD2 (7 bases). The CDR3 has 15 amino acids. The V and J ends lost 3 bases and 0 bases respectively, with 13 bases between them. Germline-derived CDR1 and CDR2 are SGHDT and YYEEEE. Full variable domain (remainder filled in from reference TRBV5-6 and TRBJ2-7): DAGVTQSPTHLIKTRGQQVTLRCSPKSGHDTVSWYQQALGQGPQFIFQYYEEEERQRGNFPDRFSGHQFPNYSSELNVNALLLGDSALYLCASSSLGGLSYEQYFGPGTRLTVT.

The rearrangement joins TRBV28 to TRBJ1-2, with unresolved D. This CDR3 spans 14 amino acids. The V end lost 6 bases, the J end lost 8 bases, and 19 bases lay between the germline ends. The V gene's germline CDR1 is MDHEN and CDR2 SYDVKM. The CDR3 sequence is CASSARYMFPGYTF. The CDR3 region has the DNA TGTGCCAGCAGCGCTAGGTACATGTTCCCGGGCTACACCTTC.

This chain connects TRBV2 to TRBJ1-1, with unresolved D. The length of the CDR3 is 11 residues. The V gene's germline CDR1 is SNHLY and CDR2 FYNNEI. V was pared by 7 bases and J by 7 bases, with 10 bases between. CDR3 DNA: TGTGCCAGCACCCGGGAAGTTGAAGCTTTCTTT. Translation: CASTREVEAFF.

The rearrangement uses TRBV9 and TRBJ1-6; the match to TRBD1 covers 8 bases. The CDR3 consists of 14 residues. J was trimmed by 7 bases and V by 4 bases; bases with no gene match: 4. Germline V CDR1 and CDR2: SGDLS, YYNGEE. CDR3 sequence (DNA): TGTGCCAGCAGCCCGGGACAGGAGAATTCACCCCTCCACTTT. It encodes CASSPGQENSPLHF.